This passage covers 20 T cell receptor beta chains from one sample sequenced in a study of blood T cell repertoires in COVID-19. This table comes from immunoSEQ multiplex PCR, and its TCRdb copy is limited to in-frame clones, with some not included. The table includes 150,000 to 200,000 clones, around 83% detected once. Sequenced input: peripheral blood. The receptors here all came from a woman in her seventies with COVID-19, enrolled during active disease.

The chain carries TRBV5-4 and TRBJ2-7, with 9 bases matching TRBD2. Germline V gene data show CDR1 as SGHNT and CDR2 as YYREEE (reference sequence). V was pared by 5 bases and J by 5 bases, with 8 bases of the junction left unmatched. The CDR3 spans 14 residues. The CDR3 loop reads CASSLGLASHEQYF. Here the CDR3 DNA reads TGTGCCAGCAGTTTAGGACTAGCGAGCCACGAGCAGTACTTC.

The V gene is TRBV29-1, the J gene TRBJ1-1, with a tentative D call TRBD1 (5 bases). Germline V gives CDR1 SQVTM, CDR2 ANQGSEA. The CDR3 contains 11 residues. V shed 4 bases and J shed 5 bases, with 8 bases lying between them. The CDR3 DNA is TGCAGCGTTGGGGGGGGGACTGAAGCTTTCTTT. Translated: CSVGGGTEAFF.

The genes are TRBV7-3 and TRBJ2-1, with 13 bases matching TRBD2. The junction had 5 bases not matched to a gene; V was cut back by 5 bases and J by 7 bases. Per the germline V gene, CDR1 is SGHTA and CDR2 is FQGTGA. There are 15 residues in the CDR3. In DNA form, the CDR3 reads TGTGCCAGCAGCCCGACTAGCGGGAGGTCGAATGAGCAGTTCTTC. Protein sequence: CASSPTSGRSNEQFF. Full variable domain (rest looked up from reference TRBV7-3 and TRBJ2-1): GAGVSQTPSNKVTEKGKYVELRCDPISGHTALYWYRQSLGQGPEFLIYFQGTGAADDSGLPNDRFFAVRPEGSVSTLKIQRTERGDSAVYLCASSPTSGRSNEQFFGPGTRLTVL.

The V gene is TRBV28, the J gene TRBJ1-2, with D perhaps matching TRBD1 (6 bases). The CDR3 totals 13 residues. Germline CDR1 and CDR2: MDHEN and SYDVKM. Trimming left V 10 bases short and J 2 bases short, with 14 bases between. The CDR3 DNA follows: TGTGCCACCCTCGACAGGTTCAACTATGGCTACACCTTC. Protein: CATLDRFNYGYTF.

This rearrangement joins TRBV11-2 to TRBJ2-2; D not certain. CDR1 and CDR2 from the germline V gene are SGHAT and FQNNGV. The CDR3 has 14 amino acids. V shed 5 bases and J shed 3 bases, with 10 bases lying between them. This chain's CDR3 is CASSPEMDTGELFF. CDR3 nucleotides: TGTGCCAGCAGCCCGGAGATGGACACCGGGGAGCTGTTTTTT. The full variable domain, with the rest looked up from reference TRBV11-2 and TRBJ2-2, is EAGVAQSPRYKIIEKRQSVAFWCNPISGHATLYWYQQILGQGPKLLIQFQNNGVVDDSQLPKDRFSAERLKGVDSTLKIQPAKLEDSAVYLCASSPEMDTGELFFGEGSRLTVL.

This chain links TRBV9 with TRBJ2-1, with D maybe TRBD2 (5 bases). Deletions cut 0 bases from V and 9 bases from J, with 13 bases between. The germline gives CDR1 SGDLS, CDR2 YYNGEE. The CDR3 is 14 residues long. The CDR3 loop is CASSVATASGEQFF. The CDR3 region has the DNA TGTGCCAGCAGCGTAGCTACGGCGAGCGGTGAGCAGTTCTTC.

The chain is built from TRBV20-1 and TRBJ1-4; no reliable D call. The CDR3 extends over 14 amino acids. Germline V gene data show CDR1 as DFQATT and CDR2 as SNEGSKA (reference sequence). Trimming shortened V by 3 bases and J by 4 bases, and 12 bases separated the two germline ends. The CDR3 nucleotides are TGCAGTGCTAGTTCGCCAGGCAGTAATGAAAAACTGTTTTTT. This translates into CSASSPGSNEKLFF.

Here the CDR3 reads CASSPGREANTDTQYF. The DNA of the CDR3 is TGTGCCAGCAGTCCGGGGCGGGAAGCGAACACAGATACGCAGTATTTT. The chain couples TRBV9 to TRBJ2-3; a weak D match, TRBD2 (6 bases). This CDR3 contains 16 residues. Looked up from germline, CDR1 is SGDLS and CDR2 is YYNGEE. The V end lost 5 bases, the J end lost 2 bases, and 18 bases lay between the germline ends.

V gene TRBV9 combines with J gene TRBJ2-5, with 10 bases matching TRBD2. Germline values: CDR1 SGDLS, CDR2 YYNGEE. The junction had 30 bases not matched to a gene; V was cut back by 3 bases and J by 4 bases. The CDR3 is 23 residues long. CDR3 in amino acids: CASSGRIDSRLAGPTNSGETQYF. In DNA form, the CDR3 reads TGTGCCAGCAGCGGCCGTATAGACAGTCGACTAGCGGGCCCAACAAACAGTGGAGAGACCCAGTACTTC.

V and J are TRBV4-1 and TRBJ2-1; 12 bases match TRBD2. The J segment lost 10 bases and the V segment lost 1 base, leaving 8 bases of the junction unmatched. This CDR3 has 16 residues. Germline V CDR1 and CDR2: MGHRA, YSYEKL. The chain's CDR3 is CASSQALAGGQWEQFF. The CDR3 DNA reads TGCGCCAGCAGCCAAGCCCTAGCGGGAGGGCAATGGGAGCAGTTCTTC.

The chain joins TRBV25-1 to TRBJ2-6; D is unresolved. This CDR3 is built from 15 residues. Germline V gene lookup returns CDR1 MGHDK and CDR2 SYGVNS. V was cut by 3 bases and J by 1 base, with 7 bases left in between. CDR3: CASSDGASGANVLTF. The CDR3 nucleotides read TGTGCCAGCAGTGACGGAGCGTCTGGGGCCAACGTCCTGACTTTC.

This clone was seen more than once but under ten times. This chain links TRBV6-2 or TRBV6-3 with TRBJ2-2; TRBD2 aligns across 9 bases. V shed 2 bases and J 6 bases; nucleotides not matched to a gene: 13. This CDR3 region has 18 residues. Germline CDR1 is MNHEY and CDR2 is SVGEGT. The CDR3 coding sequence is TGTGCCAGCAGTTACGCGGGGATGACTAGCGGTGTCCCCGGGGAGCTGTTTTTT. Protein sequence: CASSYAGMTSGVPGELFF.

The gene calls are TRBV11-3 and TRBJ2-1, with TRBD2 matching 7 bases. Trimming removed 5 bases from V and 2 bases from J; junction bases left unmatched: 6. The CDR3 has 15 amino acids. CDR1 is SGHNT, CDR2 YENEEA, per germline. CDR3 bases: TGTGCCAGCAGCCCTTCTAGCGGACCCTACAATGAGCAGTTCTTC. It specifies CASSPSSGPYNEQFF.

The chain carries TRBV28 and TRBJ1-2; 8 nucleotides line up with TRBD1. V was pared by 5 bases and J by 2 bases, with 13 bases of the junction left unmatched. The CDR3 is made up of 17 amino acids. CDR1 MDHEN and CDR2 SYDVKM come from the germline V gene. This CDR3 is CASSPGGRGRDNYGYTF. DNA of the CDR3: TGTGCCAGCAGTCCCGGGGGCAGGGGGCGCGACAACTATGGCTACACCTTC.

Here the CDR3 DNA reads TGTGCCAGCAGCTTTACTAGCGGGACGAATGAGCAGTTCTTC. It translates to CASSFTSGTNEQFF. The chain links TRBV2 to TRBJ2-1, with 10 bases lining up with TRBD2. This CDR3 is 14 amino acids long. The V segment lost 6 bases and the J segment 7 bases; nucleotides outside the gene matches: 6. CDR1 is SNHLY and CDR2 is FYNNEI in the germline V gene.

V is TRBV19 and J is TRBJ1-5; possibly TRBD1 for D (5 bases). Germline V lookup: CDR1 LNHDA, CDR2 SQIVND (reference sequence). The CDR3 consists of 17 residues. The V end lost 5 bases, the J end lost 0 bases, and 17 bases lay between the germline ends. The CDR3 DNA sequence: TGTGCCAGTAGTTCTCGGGACTTGCTGAATAGCAATCAGCCCCAGCATTTT. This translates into CASSSRDLLNSNQPQHF.

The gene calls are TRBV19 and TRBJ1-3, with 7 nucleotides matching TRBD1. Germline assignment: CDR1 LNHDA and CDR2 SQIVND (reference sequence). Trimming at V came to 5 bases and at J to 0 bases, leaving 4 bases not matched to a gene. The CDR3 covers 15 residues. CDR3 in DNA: TGTGCCAGTAGTGAACGGACAGGCTCTGGAAACACCATATATTTT. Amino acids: CASSERTGSGNTIYF.

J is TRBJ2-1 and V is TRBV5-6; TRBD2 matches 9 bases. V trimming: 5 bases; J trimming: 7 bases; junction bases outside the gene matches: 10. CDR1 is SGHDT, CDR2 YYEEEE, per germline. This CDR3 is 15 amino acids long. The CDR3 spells CASSRRGLAGNEQFF. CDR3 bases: TGTGCCAGCAGTCGGCGGGGACTAGCTGGAAATGAGCAGTTCTTC.

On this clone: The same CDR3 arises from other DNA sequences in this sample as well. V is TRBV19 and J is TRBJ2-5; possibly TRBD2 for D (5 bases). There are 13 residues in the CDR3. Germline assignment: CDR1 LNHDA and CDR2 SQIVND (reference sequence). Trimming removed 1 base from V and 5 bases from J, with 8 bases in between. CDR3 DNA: TGTGCCAGTAGTATAGTGAGAGGGGAGACCCAGTACTTC. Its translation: CASSIVRGETQYF.

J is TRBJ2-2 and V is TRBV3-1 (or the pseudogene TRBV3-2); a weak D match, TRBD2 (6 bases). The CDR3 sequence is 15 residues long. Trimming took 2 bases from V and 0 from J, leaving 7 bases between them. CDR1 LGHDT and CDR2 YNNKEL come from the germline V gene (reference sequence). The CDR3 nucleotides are TGTGCCAGCAGCCAACGCGGGGCGAACACCGGGGAGCTGTTTTTT. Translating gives CASSQRGANTGELFF.